The sequence of this TCR beta chain was determined in a study of blood T cell repertoires in COVID-19. For the study at large: The origin of the acute and convalescent COVID-19 samples was the United States, Italy and Spain. The cDNA or gDNA used as material had been derived from T cells, B-cell-depleted T cells, or PBMCs.

V shed 3 bases and J 8 bases; nucleotides not matched to a gene: 10. The CDR3 extends over 16 amino acids. From germline, CDR1 is MDHEN and CDR2 SYDVKM. Original analysis: Estimation of nucleated cell counts relied on the amplification of reference gene primers. The data were produced by immunoSEQ multiplex PCR, yet TCRdb's version contains in-frame clones alone and is incomplete. That table furnishes V, J and clone size, whereas the DNA furnished D and trimming. The sample lists tens of thousands of clones, less than 90% occurring once. This sequence originates from a man aged 50 or older with acute or convalescent COVID-19. This chain connects TRBV28 to TRBJ1-4, with 9 bases identical to TRBD1. Sequencing was performed on peripheral blood. The CDR3: CASSLDRGLVGEKLFF. In DNA form, the CDR3 reads TGTGCCAGCAGTTTGGACAGGGGATTAGTAGGGGAAAAACTGTTTTTT.